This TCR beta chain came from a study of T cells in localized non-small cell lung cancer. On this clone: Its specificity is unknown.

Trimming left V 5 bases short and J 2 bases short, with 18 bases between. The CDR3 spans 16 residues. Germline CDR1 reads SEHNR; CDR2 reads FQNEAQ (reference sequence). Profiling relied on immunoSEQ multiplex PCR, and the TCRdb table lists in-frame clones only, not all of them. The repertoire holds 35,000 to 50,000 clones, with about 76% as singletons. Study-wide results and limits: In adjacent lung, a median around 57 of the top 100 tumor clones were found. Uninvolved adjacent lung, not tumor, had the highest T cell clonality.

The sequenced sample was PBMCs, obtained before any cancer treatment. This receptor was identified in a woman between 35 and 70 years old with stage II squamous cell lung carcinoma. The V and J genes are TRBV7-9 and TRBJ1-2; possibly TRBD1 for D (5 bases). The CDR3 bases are TGTGCCAGCAGCCAACAGGCCGGGGTCTCAAACTATGGCTACACCTTC. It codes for CASSQQAGVSNYGYTF.